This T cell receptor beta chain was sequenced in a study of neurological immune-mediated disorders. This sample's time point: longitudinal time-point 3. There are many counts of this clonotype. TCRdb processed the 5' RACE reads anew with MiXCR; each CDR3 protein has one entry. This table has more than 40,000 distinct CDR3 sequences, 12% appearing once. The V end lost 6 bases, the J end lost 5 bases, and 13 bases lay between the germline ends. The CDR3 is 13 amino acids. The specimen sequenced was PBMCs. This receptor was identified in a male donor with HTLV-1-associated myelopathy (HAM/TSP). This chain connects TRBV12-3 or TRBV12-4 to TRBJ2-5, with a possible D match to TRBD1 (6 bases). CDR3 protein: CASRQTGGETQYF. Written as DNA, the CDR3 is TGTGCCAGCAGGCAGACAGGCGGGGAGACCCAGTACTTC.